The 26 T cell receptor beta chains below were found in one sample sequenced in a study of CD8+CD57+ T cells in acquired aplastic anemia (dated by TCRdb to between 2018 and 2020). This sample was sequenced with an Illumina HiSeq 2000. Profiling of TCR beta VDJ combinations and CDR3 sequences used genomic DNA as the template. TCRdb passed the public sequencing reads through fastp at Q25 and MiXCR, retaining productive beta sequences. Every CDR3 protein is listed once, alongside the most common genes and DNA of its rows. Present in this sample are a few hundred thousand distinct CDR3 sequences, under 65% of which were seen just once. Jointly, the top ten make up 25% to 30% of the sample. Sequencing was done on a sample of sorted CD4+, CD8+, or CD8+CD57+ T cells (not recorded which) from PBMCs. The receptors were sampled from a human donor in good health.

The rearrangement uses TRBV5-6 and TRBJ2-7; 9 positions agree with TRBD1. Germline V gives CDR1 SGHDT, CDR2 YYEEEE. The V segment lost 3 bases and the J segment 6 bases; nucleotides outside the gene matches: 4. The CDR3 runs to 13 residues. The CDR3, as DNA: TGTGCCAGCAGCTCGACAGGGGGAGGCGAGCAGTACTTC. Its protein product is CASSSTGGGEQYF. Variable domain in full (rest from reference TRBV5-6 and TRBJ2-7): DAGVTQSPTHLIKTRGQQVTLRCSPKSGHDTVSWYQQALGQGPQFIFQYYEEEERQRGNFPDRFSGHQFPNYSSELNVNALLLGDSALYLCASSSTGGGEQYFGPGTRLTVT.

V and J are TRBV5-1 and TRBJ2-3, with D possibly being TRBD1 (6 bases). The CDR3 totals 13 residues. V was clipped by 2 bases and J by 5 bases, with 9 bases between them. Looked up from germline, CDR1 is SGHRS and CDR2 is YFSETQ. CDR3 residues: CASSLPQGDTQYF. CDR3 sequence (DNA): TGCGCCAGCAGCTTACCACAGGGAGATACGCAGTATTTT.

This chain links TRBV7-6 with TRBJ1-2; TRBD1 aligns across 11 bases. The CDR3 has 15 amino acids. Germline V lookup: CDR1 SGHVS, CDR2 FNYEAQ. Germline trimming cut 3 bases from V and 3 bases from J; bases unmatched to any gene: 3. The CDR3 is CASSFGTGGDYGYTF. DNA for the CDR3: TGTGCCAGCAGCTTCGGGACAGGGGGGGACTATGGCTACACCTTC.

On this clonotype: One end of the junction is discordant with germline, which a read error may explain. DNA of the CDR3: TGTGCTAGCAGCCCACTCGGGACAGCTTATCAACTGTATTTT. Translation: CASSPLGTAYQLYF. V and J are TRBV7-7 and TRBJ2-3; TRBD1 matches at 7 bases. Germline loops: CDR1 SSHAT, CDR2 FNYEAQ (reference sequence). The CDR3 is 14 amino acids.

The chain employs TRBV7-9 and TRBJ2-1; D gene ambiguous. CDR1 is SEHNR and CDR2 is FQNEAQ in the germline V gene (reference sequence). V lost 2 bases and J lost 8, with 4 bases in between. The length of the CDR3 is 11 residues. CDR3 nucleotide sequence: TGTGCCAGCAGCTTATATGATGAGCAGTTCTTC. Translation: CASSLYDEQFF.

The chain carries TRBV5-1 and TRBJ2-3; tentative D call: TRBD2 (5 bases). Germline V gene sequence: CDR1 SGHRS, CDR2 YFSETQ. The germline V and J ends were trimmed by 4 bases and 1 base, with 13 bases remaining between them. The CDR3 runs to 15 residues. CDR3 bases: TGCGCCAGCAGCATCGGAGGTCCGCGCACAGATACGCAGTATTTT. The encoded protein is CASSIGGPRTDTQYF.

This clonotype was picked up many times. The chain has TRBV20-1 and TRBJ2-1; TRBD2 aligns across 7 bases. Germline CDR1 and CDR2: DFQATT and SNEGSKA (reference sequence). CDR3 length: 15 residues. Trimming took 3 bases from V and 4 from J; bases not matched to a gene: 9. CDR3 in amino acids: CSASSSSGIYNEQFF. DNA for the CDR3: TGCAGTGCTAGCTCGTCTAGCGGAATATACAATGAGCAGTTCTTC.

In this sample, this clonotype turned up a few times. The chain uses TRBV25-1 and TRBJ2-5, with 7 nucleotides matching TRBD1. CDR3 length: 15 residues. Per the germline V gene, CDR1 is MGHDK and CDR2 is SYGVNS. Losses at the gene ends were 6 bases for V and 5 bases for J; bases not matched to a gene: 12. CDR3 protein: CASRPGTVNWETQYF. As DNA, the CDR3 is TGTGCCAGCAGGCCCGGGACAGTGAATTGGGAGACCCAGTACTTC.

The V gene is TRBV18, the J gene TRBJ2-5; no reliable D call. V was pared by 4 bases and J by 3 bases, with 3 bases between. The CDR3 runs to 11 residues. Germline V CDR1 and CDR2: KGHSH, LQKENI. CDR3 protein: CASSHKETQYF. The DNA for the CDR3 is TGTGCCAGCTCACACAAAGAGACCCAGTACTTC. Filled out from reference TRBV18 and TRBJ2-5, the complete variable domain reads NAGVMQNPRHLVRRRGQEARLRCSPMKGHSHVYWYRQLPEEGLKFMVYLQKENIIDESGMPKERFSAEFPKEGPSILRIQQVVRGDSAAYFCASSHKETQYFGPGTRLLVL.

J is TRBJ2-7 and V is TRBV20-1; D perhaps matches TRBD2 (5 bases). This CDR3 is built from 18 residues. Germline CDR1 and CDR2: DFQATT and SNEGSKA (reference sequence). The V gene lost 4 bases and the J gene lost 1 base, with 26 bases spanning the gap. The DNA for the CDR3 is TGCAGTGCTAAAGACCTTACCGGGGAGTTCGGGGATTCCTACGAGCAGTACTTC. Its protein product is CSAKDLTGEFGDSYEQYF.

To note about this clonotype: It may be a read error: a sequence one base away is much more abundant. The chain couples TRBV7-2 to TRBJ2-7; 15 nucleotides agree with TRBD2. The CDR3 totals 17 residues. Germline V gene data show CDR1 as SGHTA and CDR2 as FQGNSA. The CDR3 DNA reads as TGTGCCGGCAGCCAAGGGACTAGCGGGGGGTATGCTCCGGAGCAGTACTTC. Translated, it gives CAGSQGTSGGYAPEQYF.

At least ten counts were recorded for this clonotype. The chain employs TRBV18 and TRBJ2-7, with 7 positions matching TRBD1. Germline assignment: CDR1 KGHSH and CDR2 LQKENI. V dropped 1 base and J dropped 2; count of bases not matched to a gene: 5. The CDR3 runs to 15 residues. This CDR3 is CASSPRQGTPYEQYF. DNA of the CDR3: TGTGCCAGCTCACCACGACAGGGAACCCCCTACGAGCAGTACTTC.

The V and J genes are TRBV2 and TRBJ2-7; TRBD1 is a possible D gene (5 bases). From germline, CDR1 is SNHLY and CDR2 FYNNEI. V gave up 5 bases and J gave up 1 base, with 9 bases separating them. The CDR3 is 13 amino acids. CDR3 region: CASSHRQSYEQYF. The CDR3 DNA reads as TGTGCCAGCAGTCACAGACAGTCCTACGAGCAGTACTTC. Variable domain in full (rest from reference TRBV2 and TRBJ2-7): EPEVTQTPSHQVTQMGQEVILRCVPISNHLYFYWYRQILGQKVEFLVSFYNNEISEKSEIFDDQFSVERPDGSNFTLKIRSTKLEDSAMYFCASSHRQSYEQYFGPGTRLTVT.

The count of this clonotype is one. The CDR3 region is CASRIRSTSYNEQFF. The DNA of the CDR3 is TGTGCCAGCAGAATAAGGTCTACCTCCTACAATGAGCAGTTCTTC. The rearrangement links TRBV12-3 or TRBV12-4 to TRBJ2-1, with unresolved D. V lost 6 bases, J lost 0 bases, and 12 bases lay in between. This CDR3 contains 15 residues.

Comments on this clonotype: One junction end does not reproduce the germline sequence, and a read error may be involved. The chain links TRBV7-3 to TRBJ2-7; perhaps D is TRBD1 or TRBD2 (6 bases each). Germline V lookup: CDR1 SGHTA, CDR2 FQGTGA. The CDR3 spans 14 residues. CDR3 region: CACSLIGGPYEQYF. The CDR3 coding sequence is TGTGCCTGCAGCTTAATCGGGGGCCCCTACGAGCAGTACTTC. The variable domain in full, completed from reference TRBV7-3 and TRBJ2-7, reads GAGVSQTPSNKVTEKGKYVELRCDPISGHTALYWYRQSLGQGPEFLIYFQGTGAADDSGLPNDRFFAVRPEGSVSTLKIQRTERGDSAVYLCACSLIGGPYEQYFGPGTRLTVT.

About this clonotype: This CDR3 fails to terminate in the conserved phenylalanine or tryptophan, so it likely reflects a read error. The chain couples TRBV6-2 or TRBV6-3 to TRBJ2-7, with a weak D call TRBD2 (5 bases). Germline-derived CDR1 and CDR2 are MNHEY and SVGEGT. The CDR3 is 14 residues long. The CDR3 reads CASGPAASSYEQYL. In DNA form, the CDR3 reads TGCGCCAGCGGTCCAGCGGCTAGCTCCTACGAGCAGTACCTC.

V usage is TRBV24-1 and J usage is TRBJ2-1, with D possibly being TRBD2 (5 bases). CDR3 size: 13 residues. Germline lookup yields CDR1 KGHDR and CDR2 SFDVKD. V lost 4 bases to trimming and J lost 10 bases, with 13 bases between them. CDR3 sequence (DNA): TGTGCCACCAGTGAGTTTGAGGGAGTCGAGCAGTTCTTC. As protein: CATSEFEGVEQFF.

This clonotype was detected many times. Here the CDR3 reads CATNLGISYEQYF. The CDR3 region has the DNA TGTGCCACCAATTTGGGTATCTCCTACGAGCAGTACTTC. The chain is built from TRBV28 and TRBJ2-7, with D hard to call. The V gene's germline CDR1 is MDHEN and CDR2 SYDVKM. The CDR3 spans 13 residues. The V and J ends lost 10 bases and 0 bases respectively, with 13 bases between them.

This clonotype has just one count. A much larger clone differs by one base, so this may be a read error. CDR3 loop: CASSPGGNERFF. The CDR3 DNA sequence: TGCGCCAGCAGCCCCGGGGGAAATGAGCGGTTCTTC. The V and J genes are TRBV4-1 and TRBJ2-1; D is perhaps TRBD2 (6 bases). CDR3 length: 12 residues. Germline CDR1 MGHRA, CDR2 YSYEKL.

The chain links TRBV5-1 to TRBJ1-3; D is uncertain. This CDR3 contains 14 residues. The V end lost 9 bases, the J end lost 0 bases, and 13 bases lay between the germline ends. Germline lookup yields CDR1 SGHRS and CDR2 YFSETQ. This CDR3 is CANSPPGSGNTIYF. The CDR3 DNA reads TGCGCCAATAGCCCACCAGGCTCTGGAAACACCATATATTTT.

V and J are TRBV7-6 and TRBJ2-7; TRBD1 agrees at 12 bases. Germline CDR1 is SGHVS and CDR2 is FNYEAQ. The J segment lost 6 bases and the V segment lost 3 bases, leaving 6 bases of the junction unmatched. The CDR3 is made up of 15 amino acids. The CDR3 DNA is TGTGCCAGCAGCTTCTCAGGGACAGGGGGCGCCGAGCAGTACTTC. Translation: CASSFSGTGGAEQYF.

This clonotype was observed a single time. The chain links TRBV5-6 to TRBJ1-6, with D hard to call. Germline assignment: CDR1 SGHDT and CDR2 YYEEEE. The length of the CDR3 is 13 residues. V was shortened by 0 bases and J by 8 bases, with 6 bases between the two germline ends. Written as DNA, the CDR3 is TGTGCCAGCAGCTTGGCCGCCGATTCACCCCTCCACTTT. Translation gives CASSLAADSPLHF.

This clonotype was detected many times. The chain is built from TRBV5-8 and TRBJ2-7, with 7 bases fitting TRBD1. Per germline, CDR1 SGHTS and CDR2 YDEGEE. The CDR3 runs 14 residues. With 5 bases clipped from V and 6 bases from J, the junction kept 11 bases outside the gene matches. The CDR3 region has the DNA TGTGCCAGCAGTTTTGGACAGGAGATCCCCGAGCAGTACTTC. Protein product: CASSFGQEIPEQYF.

The rearrangement links TRBV12-3 or TRBV12-4 to TRBJ2-2, with D maybe TRBD2 (5 bases). The V and J ends lost 3 bases and 2 bases respectively, with 10 bases between them. The CDR3 length is 15 residues. CDR3 in amino acids: CASSLRTHNTGELFF. CDR3 nucleotide sequence: TGTGCCAGCAGTTTGCGGACTCACAACACCGGGGAGCTGTTTTTT.

This rearrangement joins TRBV12-3 or TRBV12-4 to TRBJ1-1; the D is unclear. This CDR3 is 12 amino acids long. In nucleotides, the CDR3 is TGTGCTAGTGGTTTTCCCTCCACTGAAGCTTTCTTT. As protein: CASGFPSTEAFF.

Concerning this clonotype itself: A read error may be the cause here, since a much bigger clone is one base away. The chain couples TRBV18 to TRBJ2-7; D may be TRBD1 (6 bases). This CDR3 region has 15 residues. Germline V lookup: CDR1 KGHSH, CDR2 LQKENI. DNA of the CDR3: TGTGCCAGCTCACCACCCCAGGGGCCAACCTACAAGCAGTACTTC. It yields the protein CASSPPQGPTYKQYF.